These 32 T cell receptor beta chains came from one sample sequenced in a study of identical twins. Each CDR3 protein is one row after TCRdb ran MiXCR on the 5' RACE reads. The top ten clones hold about 5.6% of a sample with about 240,000 distinct CDR3 sequences, 6% to 8.5% of them seen once. These same records also appear under a second study, on yellow fever vaccine responses in identical twins.

Sequencing was done on a sample of CD8+ T cells sorted from blood. These receptors all stem from a woman aged 18-29 years in good health.

The chain couples TRBV4-1 to TRBJ2-5; D may be TRBD1 (6 bases). The germline V gene has CDR1 MGHRA and CDR2 YSYEKL. The CDR3 covers 14 residues. The V and J ends lost 4 bases and 5 bases respectively, with 14 bases between them. In DNA, the CDR3 is TGCGCCAGCAGCCCTACACAGGGTTGGGAGACCCAGTACTTC. Translating gives CASSPTQGWETQYF.

The V call is TRBV9, the J call TRBJ2-5; the D call may be TRBD1 or TRBD2 (5 bases each). Germline lookup yields CDR1 SGDLS and CDR2 YYNGEE. This CDR3 is 14 amino acids long. Trimming removed 0 bases at V and 5 bases at J, with 11 bases between. The CDR3 sequence is CASSVGGGSETQYF. The DNA for the CDR3 is TGTGCCAGCAGCGTAGGTGGGGGATCGGAGACCCAGTACTTC.

The rearrangement uses TRBV27 and TRBJ2-7; 10 positions match TRBD2. The CDR3 is 14 residues long. From germline, CDR1 is MNHEY and CDR2 SMNVEV (reference sequence). After removal of 5 bases from V and 4 bases from J, the junction contained 5 bases not matched to a gene. Here the CDR3 reads CASSNSGGTYEQYF. The CDR3, as DNA: TGTGCCAGCAGTAATAGCGGGGGGACGTACGAGCAGTACTTC.

This clonotype has a handful of counts. CDR3 in amino acids: CSARDKGGDYEQYF. DNA for the CDR3: TGCAGTGCTAGAGATAAAGGAGGAGACTACGAGCAGTACTTC. The chain joins TRBV20-1 to TRBJ2-7; D might be TRBD2 (5 bases). From germline, CDR1 is DFQATT and CDR2 SNEGSKA (reference sequence). V gave up 0 bases and J gave up 3 bases, with 12 bases separating them. The CDR3 totals 14 residues.

This clonotype was seen more than once but under ten times. V gene TRBV2 combines with J gene TRBJ2-3, with TRBD1 identical over 9 bases. Germline lookup yields CDR1 SNHLY and CDR2 FYNNEI. After removal of 7 bases from V and 0 bases from J, the junction contained 11 bases not matched to a gene. The CDR3 has 17 residues. Written as DNA, the CDR3 is TGTGCCAGCATTGGGACAGGGCTCGAGTTTAGCACAGATACGCAGTATTTT. Encoded protein: CASIGTGLEFSTDTQYF.

This clonotype was seen a few times. V gene TRBV11-2 combines with J gene TRBJ2-4, with unresolved D. The CDR3 extends over 12 amino acids. CDR1 and CDR2 from the germline V gene are SGHAT and FQNNGV. Trimming removed 1 base from V and 5 bases from J, with 3 bases in between. CDR3 nucleotides: TGTGCCAGCAGCTTAGCAGAAAACATTCAGTACTTC. It yields the protein CASSLAENIQYF.

This clonotype was recorded many times. V gene TRBV15 combines with J gene TRBJ2-3; TRBD2 aligns across 11 bases. The V and J ends lost 1 base and 4 bases, in that order; junction bases with no gene match: 4. The CDR3 consists of 16 residues. Germline CDR1 LNHNV, CDR2 YYDKDF (reference sequence). The CDR3 DNA follows: TGTGCCACCAGCAGAGTACTAGCGGGAGTGTCAGATACGCAGTATTTT. Translating it yields CATSRVLAGVSDTQYF.

This clonotype was found many times. The gene calls are TRBV9 and TRBJ2-7; TRBD1 agrees at 10 bases. The V and J ends lost 0 bases and 5 bases, in that order; junction bases with no gene match: 5. The CDR3 has 15 amino acids. CDR1 and CDR2 from the germline V gene are SGDLS and YYNGEE. The CDR3 sequence: CASSVEGQGSDEQYF. The CDR3 nucleotides are TGTGCCAGCAGCGTAGAGGGACAGGGGTCGGACGAGCAGTACTTC.

Details on this clonotype: Just one base apart from a much larger clone, this may be a read error. This rearrangement joins TRBV29-1 to TRBJ2-1; D gene uncertain. Looked up from germline, CDR1 is SQVTM and CDR2 is ANQGSEA. Trimming pared 5 bases from V and 4 bases from J, leaving 3 bases between. This CDR3 contains 10 residues. This CDR3 is CSVQYNEQFF. DNA for the CDR3: TGCAGCGTTCAATACAATGAGCAGTTCTTC.

This clonotype was picked up a small number of times. CDR3 in amino acids: CASSLTGGYNQPQHF. The CDR3 DNA follows: TGCGCCAGCAGCTTGACAGGGGGCTACAATCAGCCCCAGCATTTT. The chain is built from TRBV5-1 and TRBJ1-5; 9 bases match TRBD1. Germline trimming cut 1 base from V and 3 bases from J; bases unmatched to any gene: 2. The CDR3 totals 15 residues. Germline V gene sequence: CDR1 SGHRS, CDR2 YFSETQ. Using reference TRBV5-1 and TRBJ1-5 for the parts outside the CDR3, the full variable domain is KAGVTQTPRYLIKTRGQQVTLSCSPISGHRSVSWYQQTPGQGLQFLFEYFSETQRNKGNFPGRFSGRQFSNSRSEMNVSTLELGDSALYLCASSLTGGYNQPQHFGDGTRLSIL.

The V call is TRBV15, the J call TRBJ1-1; weak D call: TRBD1 (5 bases). CDR3 length: 15 amino acids. Germline V gene data show CDR1 as LNHNV and CDR2 as YYDKDF (reference sequence). V lost 3 bases to trimming and J lost 3 bases, with 14 bases between them. CDR3 sequence (DNA): TGTGCCACCAGCAGTACAGGTTGGTCGGACACTGAAGCTTTCTTT. Protein sequence: CATSSTGWSDTEAFF. The full variable domain, its missing parts supplied by reference TRBV15 and TRBJ1-1, is DAMVIQNPRYQVTQFGKPVTLSCSQTLNHNVMYWYQQKSSQAPKLLFHYYDKDFNNEADTPDNFQSRRPNTSFCFLDIRSPGLGDTAMYLCATSSTGWSDTEAFFGQGTRLTVV.

This clonotype came up a few times. The CDR3 region has the DNA TGTGCCACCAGTGATGTGTCTAGCGGGAGCGTCGACACCGGGGAGCTGTTTTTT. It encodes CATSDVSSGSVDTGELFF. The chain uses TRBV24-1 and TRBJ2-2; 10 nucleotides agree with TRBD2. The CDR3 runs 18 residues. Germline V CDR1 and CDR2: KGHDR, SFDVKD. V lost 3 bases and J lost 3; bases outside the gene matches: 9.

This clonotype appeared many times. V is TRBV9 and J is TRBJ2-3, with 7 bases matching TRBD2. This CDR3 contains 15 residues. CDR1 and CDR2 (germline): SGDLS, YYNGEE. The junction had 6 bases not matched to a gene; V was cut back by 4 bases and J by 1 base. CDR3 residues: CASSQIAGGTDTQYF. CDR3 DNA sequence: TGTGCCAGCAGCCAGATCGCGGGGGGCACAGATACGCAGTATTTT.

Only a few counts were recorded for this clonotype. V is TRBV7-9 and J is TRBJ2-7, with D hard to call. Germline V gene lookup returns CDR1 SEHNR and CDR2 FQNEAQ (reference sequence). The V end lost 1 base, the J end lost 2 bases, and 15 bases lay between the germline ends. CDR3 length equals 16 residues. As DNA, the CDR3 is TGTGCCAGCAGCTTAGAGGGCAGTCCTTTGACCTACGAGCAGTACGTC. Translation gives CASSLEGSPLTYEQYV.

The J gene is TRBJ2-2, the V gene TRBV6-5, with 9 bases aligning to TRBD1. CDR3 length: 12 amino acids. Trimming removed 4 bases from V and 13 bases from J; junction bases left unmatched: 4. Germline assignment: CDR1 MNHEY and CDR2 SVGAGI. CDR3 nucleotide sequence: TGTGCCAGCAGTTGGGGACAGGGCGTGCTGTTTTTT. It specifies CASSWGQGVLFF.

This clonotype was recorded many times. CDR3 amino acids: CASSLSPTYEQYF. The CDR3 DNA is TGTGCCAGCAGTTTATCCCCGACCTACGAGCAGTACTTC. V usage is TRBV27 and J usage is TRBJ2-7; no firm D call. This CDR3 has 13 residues. The germline CDR1 and CDR2 sequences are MNHEY and SMNVEV (reference sequence). Trimming took 0 bases from V and 2 from J, leaving 5 bases between them.

The chain employs TRBV27 and TRBJ2-1; 8 bases are shared with TRBD2. With 3 bases clipped from V and 6 bases from J, the junction kept 22 bases outside the gene matches. The CDR3 contains 20 residues. The germline gives CDR1 MNHEY, CDR2 SMNVEV (reference sequence). The CDR3 spells CASSLYYWSGPGLDPNEQFF. Written as DNA, the CDR3 is TGTGCCAGCAGTTTGTATTACTGGTCTGGACCGGGACTAGACCCCAATGAGCAGTTCTTC.

The V and J genes are TRBV4-2 and TRBJ2-3; D not certain. V shed 1 base and J shed 9 bases, with 17 bases lying between them. This CDR3 contains 15 residues. Germline V CDR1 and CDR2: LGHNA, YNFKEQ. The CDR3 coding sequence is TGTGCCAGCAGCCAAGTCTACCCAGAGAGTTGGACGCAGTATTTT. It yields the protein CASSQVYPESWTQYF.

The rearrangement joins TRBV15 to TRBJ1-1; 8 bases agree with TRBD1. Trimming removed 5 bases from V and 4 bases from J; junction bases left unmatched: 9. The germline gives CDR1 LNHNV, CDR2 YYDKDF (reference sequence). The CDR3 consists of 15 residues. The CDR3 reads CATSPDRVNPTEAFF. The CDR3 DNA sequence: TGTGCCACCAGCCCGGACAGGGTAAACCCCACTGAAGCTTTCTTT.

This clonotype was picked up a small number of times. The V and J genes are TRBV2 and TRBJ2-3, with 9 bases that match TRBD2. CDR3 size: 12 residues. V was clipped by 11 bases and J by 4 bases; unmatched bases: 4. CDR1 and CDR2 from the germline V gene are SNHLY and FYNNEI. The CDR3 loop reads CAERGVPDTQYF. DNA for the CDR3: TGTGCCGAGCGGGGGGTCCCAGATACGCAGTATTTT. Based on the CDR3 plus reference TRBV2 and TRBJ2-3, the full variable domain is EPEVTQTPSHQVTQMGQEVILRCVPISNHLYFYWYRQILGQKVEFLVSFYNNEISEKSEIFDDQFSVERPDGSNFTLKIRSTKLEDSAMYFCAERGVPDTQYFGPGTRLTVL.

This chain joins TRBV12-3 or TRBV12-4 and TRBJ2-3, with 9 bases that match TRBD1. The CDR3 sequence is 15 residues long. Unmatched junction bases numbered 7, after V lost 6 bases and J lost 3 bases. CDR3 bases: TGTGCCAGCAGCCCCGGGACAGGGTGGACAGATACGCAGTATTTT. Protein sequence: CASSPGTGWTDTQYF.

In its sample, this clonotype was seen a few times. The chain uses TRBV7-8 and TRBJ2-5; D remains unclear. Germline assignment: CDR1 SGHVS and CDR2 FQNEAQ. The germline V and J ends were trimmed by 7 bases and 4 bases, with 10 bases remaining between them. There are 12 residues in the CDR3. CDR3 amino acids: CASTSPSETQYF. CDR3 in DNA: TGTGCCAGCACCTCCCCCTCAGAGACCCAGTACTTC.

This clonotype was seen many times. J is TRBJ2-4 and V is TRBV7-9; 8 bases line up with TRBD2. This CDR3 has 12 amino acids. J lost 12 bases, V lost 5 bases, and 6 bases had no gene match. Germline values: CDR1 SEHNR, CDR2 FQNEAQ (reference sequence). In nucleotides, the CDR3 is TGTGCCAGCAGCCAACTAGCGGAGCCTCAGTACTTC. Translation: CASSQLAEPQYF.

This clonotype was recorded many times. The rearrangement uses TRBV29-1 and TRBJ2-1, with D possibly matching TRBD1 (5 bases). With 4 bases removed from V and 9 bases from J, the gap between germline ends came to 7 bases. The CDR3 runs to 10 residues. Germline V gene lookup returns CDR1 SQVTM and CDR2 ANQGSEA. The CDR3 loop is CSVVGVEQFF. The CDR3 bases are TGCAGCGTTGTAGGGGTTGAGCAGTTCTTC.

This clonotype was seen repeatedly, ten times or more. The rearrangement joins TRBV12-3 or TRBV12-4 to TRBJ2-3; 7 nucleotides agree with TRBD2. V trimming: 2 bases; J trimming: 3 bases; junction bases outside the gene matches: 8. The CDR3 runs to 16 residues. In DNA form, the CDR3 reads TGTGCCAGCAGTTTAAATTTTGTACTAGCGACAGATACGCAGTATTTT. It is translated as CASSLNFVLATDTQYF.

Concerning this clonotype itself: A much larger clone is a single base away; this may be a read error. The chain links TRBV10-3 to TRBJ2-1; no clear D. Germline assignment: CDR1 ENHRY and CDR2 SYGVKD. The CDR3 totals 13 residues. The CDR3 DNA reads as TGTACCATCAGTGATGACAAATACAATGAGCAGTTCTTC. Encoded protein: CTISDDKYNEQFF.

This clonotype was seen at least ten times. The chain has TRBV15 and TRBJ2-6, with a possible D match to TRBD1 (5 bases). The CDR3 is 16 residues long. The germline V and J ends were trimmed by 0 bases and 0 bases, with 6 bases remaining between them. Germline-derived CDR1 and CDR2 are LNHNV and YYDKDF (reference sequence). The chain's CDR3 is CATSRDGASGANVLTF. The CDR3 nucleotides are TGTGCCACCAGCAGAGATGGGGCCTCTGGGGCCAACGTCCTGACTTTC.

Points on this clonotype: One end of the junction varies from germline; a read error may be responsible. The V and J genes are TRBV27 and TRBJ2-5; 9 nucleotides line up with TRBD2. The germline V gene encodes CDR1 MNHEY and CDR2 SMNVEV (reference sequence). This CDR3 is built from 14 residues. The CDR3 loop reads CASSLAGVRETQYF. In nucleotides, the CDR3 is TGTGCCAGTAGTTTAGCGGGAGTGCGTGAGACCCAGTACTTC.

The rearrangement joins TRBV27 to TRBJ2-7; 8 nucleotides align to TRBD1. There are 16 residues in the CDR3. The germline CDR1 and CDR2 sequences are MNHEY and SMNVEV (reference sequence). V trimming: 6 bases; J trimming: 4 bases; junction bases outside the gene matches: 14. The CDR3 loop is CASRGPNRGSGYEQYF. The CDR3 DNA follows: TGTGCCAGCAGGGGCCCTAACAGGGGGAGTGGGTACGAGCAGTACTTC.

V usage is TRBV28 and J usage is TRBJ2-1, with TRBD1 identical over 9 bases. CDR1 and CDR2 (germline): MDHEN, SYDVKM. CDR3 length equals 13 residues. Trimming removed 5 bases from V and 9 bases from J; junction bases left unmatched: 5. The CDR3 loop is CASSHTGGFEQFF. In nucleotides, the CDR3 is TGTGCCAGCAGTCATACAGGGGGCTTTGAGCAGTTCTTC.

In this sample, this clonotype turned up many times. This sequence joins TRBV9 and TRBJ1-2, with D possibly being TRBD1 (5 bases). V dropped 0 bases and J dropped 2 bases, with 8 bases sitting between them. The CDR3 totals 14 residues. Germline V gene sequence: CDR1 SGDLS, CDR2 YYNGEE. The CDR3 DNA sequence: TGTGCCAGCAGCGTAGTATCAGGGAACTATGGCTACACCTTC. Protein: CASSVVSGNYGYTF.

This clonotype appeared many times. This chain joins TRBV12-3 or TRBV12-4 and TRBJ2-1, with TRBD1 as a possible D gene (6 bases). Trimming removed 1 base from V and 8 bases from J, with 9 bases in between. The length of the CDR3 is 13 residues. The CDR3 sequence is CASSLDRVHEQFF. CDR3 nucleotide sequence: TGTGCCAGCAGTTTAGACAGGGTCCATGAGCAGTTCTTC.